Included here is one T cell receptor beta chain sequence, with context. The data were obtained in a study of Tregs in tolerant kidney transplant recipients. Assay used: immunoSEQ multiplex PCR; TCRdb lists only in-frame clones, some missing. The data show about 77,000 clones, 95% to 98% seen once. The junction had 10 bases not matched to a gene; V was cut back by 6 bases and J by 6 bases. Germline V gives CDR1 SNHLY, CDR2 FYNNEI. There are 15 residues in the CDR3. The genes are TRBV2 and TRBJ2-4, with 8 nucleotides matching TRBD2. This clonotype was obtained from a human donor who received a combined kidney and bone marrow transplant. The input for sequencing was CD4+ T cells from blood, taken before the transplant. The CDR3 DNA follows: TGTGCCAGCAGCGATGCGACTAGCGTGGGAAACATTCAGTACTTC. Translated, it gives CASSDATSVGNIQYF.